Each of the 14 T cell receptor beta chains below was sequenced from the same sample in a study of T cell responses to AZD1222 COVID-19 vaccine. The repertoire was sequenced with immunoSEQ multiplex PCR; TCRdb's copy has only in-frame clones and lacks some. The sample lists around 200,000 clones, approximately 92% seen once, with roughly 1% in the top ten. The input for sequencing was peripheral blood, taken 28 days after the second dose of the MenACWY control vaccine. The receptor source for this set is an adult who received the MenACWY meningococcal vaccine as a control.

This sequence joins TRBV5-1 and TRBJ2-3; 7 bases match TRBD1. The V gene's germline CDR1 is SGHRS and CDR2 YFSETQ. CDR3 length: 16 amino acids. V trimming: 5 bases; J trimming: 2 bases; junction bases outside the gene matches: 11. CDR3 nucleotide sequence: TGCGCCAGCAGACCCCCACCGACAGGGTACACAGATACGCAGTATTTT. Amino acids: CASRPPPTGYTDTQYF.

This chain uses TRBV11-1 with TRBJ1-1; D possibly corresponds to TRBD1 (6 bases). Germline CDR1 and CDR2: SGHAT and FQDESV (reference sequence). The CDR3 runs to 14 residues. Trimming removed 5 bases at V and 1 base at J, with 11 bases between. CDR3: CASSALQGNTEAFF. The CDR3 coding sequence is TGTGCCAGCAGCGCCTTACAGGGGAACACTGAAGCTTTCTTT. The full variable domain, completed using reference TRBV11-1 and TRBJ1-1, is EAEVAQSPRYKITEKSQAVAFWCDPISGHATLYWYRQILGQGPELLVQFQDESVVDDSQLPKDRFSAERLKGVDSTLKIQPAELGDSAMYLCASSALQGNTEAFFGQGTRLTVV.

The rearrangement links TRBV10-3 to TRBJ2-4; a possible D gene is TRBD2 (6 bases). With 6 bases removed from V and 0 bases from J, the gap between germline ends came to 15 bases. This CDR3 has 16 amino acids. Germline CDR1 and CDR2: ENHRY and SYGVKD. The DNA of the CDR3 is TGTGCCATCAGCTCAATAGCGGAGTCAGCCAAAAACATTCAGTACTTC. It translates to CAISSIAESAKNIQYF.

The chain couples TRBV4-3 to TRBJ2-1, with 7 bases identical to TRBD2. Trimming at V came to 1 base and at J to 8 bases, leaving 14 bases not matched to a gene. Germline V gene sequence: CDR1 LGHNA, CDR2 YSLEER. This CDR3 is 17 amino acids long. This CDR3 is CASSQGRVLGGWDEQFF. As DNA, the CDR3 is TGCGCCAGCAGCCAAGGTCGTGTCCTCGGGGGGTGGGATGAGCAGTTCTTC.

The J gene is TRBJ2-7, the V gene TRBV27; 14 nucleotides align to TRBD2. The CDR3 is 22 residues long. Per germline, CDR1 MNHEY and CDR2 SMNVEV (reference sequence). V was pared by 3 bases and J by 7 bases, with 26 bases of the junction left unmatched. CDR3 DNA: TGTGCCAGCAGTTTGGACCCCCCGACTAGCGGGGGGGTAGGTGATCCCTGGGTGGAGCAGTACTTC. It codes for CASSLDPPTSGGVGDPWVEQYF.

The CDR3 here is CASSLTSGGDTIYF. CDR3 DNA sequence: TGTGCCAGCAGCTTGACTTCGGGGGGGGACACCATATATTTT. The chain uses TRBV5-4 and TRBJ1-3, with D tentatively TRBD1 (5 bases). The CDR3 is 14 amino acids. CDR1 and CDR2 (germline): SGHNT, YYREEE (reference sequence). Trimming shortened V by 1 base and J by 8 bases, and 13 bases separated the two germline ends.

The gene calls are TRBV14 and TRBJ1-2, with TRBD1 as a possible D gene (5 bases). In germline, CDR1 is SGHDN, CDR2 FVKESK. V was shortened by 4 bases and J by 4 bases, with 13 bases between the two germline ends. The CDR3 runs 14 residues. The CDR3 region is CASSPGTALYGYTF. The CDR3 region has the DNA TGTGCCAGCAGCCCCGGGACCGCGCTCTATGGCTACACCTTC.

CDR3 DNA sequence: TGTGCCAGCAGTCCACGACAGGGCGCGAGCTCCTACAATGAGCAGTTCTTC. Its protein product is CASSPRQGASSYNEQFF. V gene TRBV6-2 or TRBV6-3 combines with J gene TRBJ2-1, with 7 bases aligning to TRBD1. The CDR3 sequence is 17 residues long. Germline V lookup: CDR1 MNHEY, CDR2 SVGEGT. Germline trimming cut 5 bases from V and 0 bases from J; bases unmatched to any gene: 10.

The rearrangement joins TRBV29-1 to TRBJ1-2; 8 bases fit TRBD1. The CDR3 runs 14 residues. The V gene's germline CDR1 is SQVTM and CDR2 ANQGSEA. V was pared by 7 bases and J by 5 bases, with 12 bases of the junction left unmatched. CDR3 in amino acids: CSGRLQGETYGYTF. CDR3 nucleotides: TGCAGCGGTAGACTACAGGGGGAAACTTATGGCTACACCTTC.

CDR3 protein: CASSSPGLAALYEQYF. The CDR3 region has the DNA TGTGCCAGCAGCTCCCCCGGACTAGCGGCTCTCTACGAGCAGTACTTC. The chain couples TRBV7-9 to TRBJ2-7, with 10 bases aligning to TRBD2. In germline, CDR1 is SEHNR, CDR2 FQNEAQ (reference sequence). Trimming at V came to 4 bases and at J to 3 bases, leaving 9 bases not matched to a gene. This CDR3 region has 16 residues. Full variable domain (rest looked up from reference TRBV7-9 and TRBJ2-7): DTGVSQNPRHKITKRGQNVTFRCDPISEHNRLYWYRQTLGQGPEFLTYFQNEAQLEKSRLLSDRFSAERPKGSFSTLEIQRTEQGDSAMYLCASSSPGLAALYEQYFGPGTRLTVT.

This clone has only a few counts. V usage is TRBV6-1 and J usage is TRBJ2-5; no clear D gene. CDR1 MNHNS and CDR2 SASEGT come from the germline V gene. CDR3 size: 16 residues. The V and J ends lost 4 bases and 1 base respectively, with 16 bases between them. The CDR3 region is CASSVSAPRVQETQYF. CDR3 DNA sequence: TGTGCCAGCAGTGTTTCGGCCCCTCGGGTCCAAGAGACCCAGTACTTC.

The chain employs TRBV6-2 or TRBV6-3 and TRBJ1-2; 9 bases match TRBD1. Trimming took 5 bases from V and 8 from J; bases not matched to a gene: 9. CDR3 size: 14 residues. Per the germline V gene, CDR1 is MNHEY and CDR2 is SVGEGT. The CDR3 coding sequence is TGTGCCAGCAGTGACGGACAGGGGCTAGGAGGCTACACCTTC. It is translated as CASSDGQGLGGYTF.

This clone was recorded once. J is TRBJ2-7 and V is TRBV2, with a weak D call TRBD1 (6 bases). This CDR3 comprises 14 residues. V shed 3 bases and J shed 4 bases, with 13 bases lying between them. Germline V gene sequence: CDR1 SNHLY, CDR2 FYNNEI. CDR3 bases: TGTGCCAGCAGTGATTTCGGGACACCATACGAGCAGTACTTC. It specifies CASSDFGTPYEQYF.

This chain uses TRBV5-4 with TRBJ2-1; D remains unclear. V lost 0 bases and J 6 bases, leaving 7 bases between the germline ends. CDR1 and CDR2 (germline): SGHNT, YYREEE (reference sequence). CDR3 length: 13 residues. The CDR3 here is CASSLGASNEQFF. CDR3 sequence (DNA): TGTGCCAGCAGCTTGGGGGCGAGCAATGAGCAGTTCTTC.